This T cell receptor beta chain appears in the sequencing data of a study of T-cell reconstitution after alpha-beta-depleted transplantation in children. Study observations and caveats: Alpha-beta T cells present about two months after transplant were reported to originate from several hundred expanded graft clones. When one year had passed after transplant, most T-cell counts and diversity came from newly produced T cells.

This clonotype was picked up many times. Its antigen is still unknown. The V end lost 1 base, the J end lost 7 bases, and 5 bases lay between the germline ends. Germline V gene lookup returns CDR1 KGHSH and CDR2 LQKENI. The CDR3 is 12 amino acids. As it was prepared, the TCRbeta library received unique molecular identifiers. TCRdb processed the PCR reads anew with MiXCR; each CDR3 protein has one entry. The sample lists hundreds of thousands of distinct CDR3 sequences; roughly a tenth were seen once. The specimen was PBMCs, collected before TCRalphabeta/CD19-depleted stem cell transplant. This TCR derives from a child younger than two with acute myeloid leukemia, due to receive a stem cell transplant. J is TRBJ2-1 and V is TRBV18; D gene uncertain. The CDR3 nucleotides are TGTGCCAGCTCACCACGACGGAATGAGCAGTTCTTC. Protein sequence: CASSPRRNEQFF.